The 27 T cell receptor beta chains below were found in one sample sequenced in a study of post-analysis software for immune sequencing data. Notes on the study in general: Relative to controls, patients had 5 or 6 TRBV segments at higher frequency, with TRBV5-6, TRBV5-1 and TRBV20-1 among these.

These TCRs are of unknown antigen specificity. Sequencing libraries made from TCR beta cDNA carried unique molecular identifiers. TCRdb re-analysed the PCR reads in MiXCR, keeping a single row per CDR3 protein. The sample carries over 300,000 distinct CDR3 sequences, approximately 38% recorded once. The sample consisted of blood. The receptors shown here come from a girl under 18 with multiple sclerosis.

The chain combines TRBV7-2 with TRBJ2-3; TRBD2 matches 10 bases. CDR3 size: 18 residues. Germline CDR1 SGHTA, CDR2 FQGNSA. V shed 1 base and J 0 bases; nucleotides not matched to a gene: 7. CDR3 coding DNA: TGTGCCAGCAGCTTAGAACCTCTAGCGGGGGCTAGCACAGATACGCAGTATTTT. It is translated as CASSLEPLAGASTDTQYF.

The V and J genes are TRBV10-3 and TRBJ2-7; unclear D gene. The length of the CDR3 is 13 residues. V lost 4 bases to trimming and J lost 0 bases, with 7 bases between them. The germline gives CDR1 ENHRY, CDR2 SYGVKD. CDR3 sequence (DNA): TGTGCCATCAGTGGTCAGAGCTCCTACGAGCAGTACTTC. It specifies CAISGQSSYEQYF.

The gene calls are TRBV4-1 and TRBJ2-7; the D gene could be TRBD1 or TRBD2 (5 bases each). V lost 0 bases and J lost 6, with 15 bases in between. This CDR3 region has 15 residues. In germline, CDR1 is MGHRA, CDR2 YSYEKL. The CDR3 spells CASSQDLVRGGEQYF. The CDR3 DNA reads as TGCGCCAGCAGCCAAGACCTAGTTCGGGGCGGCGAGCAGTACTTC.

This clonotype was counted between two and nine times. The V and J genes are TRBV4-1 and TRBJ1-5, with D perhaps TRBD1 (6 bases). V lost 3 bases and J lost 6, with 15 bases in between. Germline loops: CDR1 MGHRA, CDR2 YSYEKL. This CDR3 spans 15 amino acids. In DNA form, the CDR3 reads TGCGCCAGCAGCCAGCTAACAGGGATAGGTCAGCCCCAGCATTTT. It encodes CASSQLTGIGQPQHF.

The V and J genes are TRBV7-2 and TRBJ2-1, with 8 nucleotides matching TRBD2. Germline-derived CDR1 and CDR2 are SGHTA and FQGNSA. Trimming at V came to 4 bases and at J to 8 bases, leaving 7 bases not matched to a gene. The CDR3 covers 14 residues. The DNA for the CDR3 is TGTGCCAGCAGCTCCGGGACTAGTACTCATGAGCAGTTCTTC. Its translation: CASSSGTSTHEQFF.

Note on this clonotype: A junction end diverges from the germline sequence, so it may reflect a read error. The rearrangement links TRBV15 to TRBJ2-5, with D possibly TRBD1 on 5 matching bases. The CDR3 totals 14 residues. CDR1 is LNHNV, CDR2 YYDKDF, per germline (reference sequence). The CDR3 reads CATSSRPGQEAQYF. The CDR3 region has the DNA TGTGCCACCAGCAGCAGGCCCGGACAAGAGGCCCAGTACTTC.

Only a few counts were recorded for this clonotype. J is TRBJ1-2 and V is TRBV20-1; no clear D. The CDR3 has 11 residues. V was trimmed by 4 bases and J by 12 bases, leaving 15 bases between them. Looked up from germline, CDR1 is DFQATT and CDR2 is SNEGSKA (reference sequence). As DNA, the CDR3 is TGCAGTGCTATAAGGACGGGAGTAAACACCTTC. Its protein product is CSAIRTGVNTF.

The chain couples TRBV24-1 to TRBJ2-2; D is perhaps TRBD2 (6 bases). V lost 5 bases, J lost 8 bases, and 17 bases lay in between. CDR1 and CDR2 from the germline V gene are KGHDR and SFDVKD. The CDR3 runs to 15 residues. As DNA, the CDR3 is TGTGCCACCAGTGCCGCTGGGGGGACCGTGGGGGAGCTGTTTTTT. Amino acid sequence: CATSAAGGTVGELFF.

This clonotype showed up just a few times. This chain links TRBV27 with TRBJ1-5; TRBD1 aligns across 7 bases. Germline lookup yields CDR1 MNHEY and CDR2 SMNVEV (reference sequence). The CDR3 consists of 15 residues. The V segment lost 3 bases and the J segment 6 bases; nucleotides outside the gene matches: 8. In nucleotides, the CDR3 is TGTGCCAGCAGTTTGGGAGGGGGCGCGGGTCAGCCCCAGCATTTT. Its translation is CASSLGGGAGQPQHF.

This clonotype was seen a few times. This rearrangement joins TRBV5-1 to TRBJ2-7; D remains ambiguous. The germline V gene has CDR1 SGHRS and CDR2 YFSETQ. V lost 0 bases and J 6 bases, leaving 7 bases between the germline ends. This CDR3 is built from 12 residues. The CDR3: CASSLDGVEQYF. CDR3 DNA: TGCGCCAGCAGCTTGGATGGGGTCGAGCAGTACTTC.

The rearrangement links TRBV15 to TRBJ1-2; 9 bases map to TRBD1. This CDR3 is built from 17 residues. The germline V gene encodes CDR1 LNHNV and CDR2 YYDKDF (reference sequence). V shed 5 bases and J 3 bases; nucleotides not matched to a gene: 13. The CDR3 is CATSEEWGDRADYGYTF. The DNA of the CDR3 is TGTGCCACCAGCGAGGAGTGGGGGGACAGGGCGGACTATGGCTACACCTTC.

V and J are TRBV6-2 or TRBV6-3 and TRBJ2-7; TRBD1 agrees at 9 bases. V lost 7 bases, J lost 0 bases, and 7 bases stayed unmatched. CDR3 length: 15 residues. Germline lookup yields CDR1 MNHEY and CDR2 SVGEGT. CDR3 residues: CASIARDRDSYEQYF. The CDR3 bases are TGTGCCAGCATTGCCCGGGACAGGGACTCCTACGAGCAGTACTTC.

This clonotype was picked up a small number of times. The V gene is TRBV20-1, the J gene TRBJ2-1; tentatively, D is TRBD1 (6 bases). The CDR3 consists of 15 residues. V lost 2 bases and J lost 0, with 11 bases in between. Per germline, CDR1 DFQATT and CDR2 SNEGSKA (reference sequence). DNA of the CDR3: TGCAGTGCTAGAAGGGGGTCAAGCTCCTACAATGAGCAGTTCTTC. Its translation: CSARRGSSSYNEQFF.

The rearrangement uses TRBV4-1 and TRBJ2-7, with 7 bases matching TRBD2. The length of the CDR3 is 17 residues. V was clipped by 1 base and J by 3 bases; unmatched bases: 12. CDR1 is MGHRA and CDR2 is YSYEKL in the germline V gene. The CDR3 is CASSQVFEAGVGYEQYF. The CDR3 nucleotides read TGCGCCAGCAGCCAAGTATTCGAGGCGGGGGTTGGCTACGAGCAGTACTTC.

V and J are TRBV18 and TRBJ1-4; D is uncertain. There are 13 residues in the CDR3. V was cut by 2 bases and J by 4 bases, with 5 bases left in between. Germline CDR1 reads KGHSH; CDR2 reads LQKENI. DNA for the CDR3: TGTGCCAGCTCACCAAGGGTTAATGAAAAACTGTTTTTT. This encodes CASSPRVNEKLFF.

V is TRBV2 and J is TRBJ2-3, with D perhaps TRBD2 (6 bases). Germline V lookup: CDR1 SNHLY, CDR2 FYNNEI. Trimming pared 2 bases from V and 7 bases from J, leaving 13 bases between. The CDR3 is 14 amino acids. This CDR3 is CASSEFAGKNTQYF. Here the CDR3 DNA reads TGTGCCAGCAGTGAATTCGCGGGGAAGAATACGCAGTATTTT.

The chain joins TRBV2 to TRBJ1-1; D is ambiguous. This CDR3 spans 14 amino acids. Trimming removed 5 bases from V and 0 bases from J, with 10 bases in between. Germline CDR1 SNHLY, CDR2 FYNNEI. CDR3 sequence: CASSSLGVNTEAFF. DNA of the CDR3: TGTGCCAGCAGTTCCCTCGGGGTGAACACTGAAGCTTTCTTT.

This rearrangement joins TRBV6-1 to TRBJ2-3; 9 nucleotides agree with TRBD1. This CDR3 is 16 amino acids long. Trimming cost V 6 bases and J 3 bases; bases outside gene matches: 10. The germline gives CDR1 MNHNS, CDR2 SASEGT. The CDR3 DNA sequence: TGTGCCAGCAGAGTGAGGACAGGGGTGGGGACAGATACGCAGTATTTT. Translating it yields CASRVRTGVGTDTQYF.

The CDR3, as DNA: TGTGCCAGCAGTGCCTATGGGCAGACCAACCCTCATGAGCAGTTCTTC. It translates to CASSAYGQTNPHEQFF. This sequence joins TRBV28 and TRBJ2-1, with D unresolved. The germline CDR1 and CDR2 sequences are MDHEN and SYDVKM. The CDR3 covers 16 residues. The V gene lost 5 bases and the J gene lost 8 bases, with 22 bases spanning the gap.

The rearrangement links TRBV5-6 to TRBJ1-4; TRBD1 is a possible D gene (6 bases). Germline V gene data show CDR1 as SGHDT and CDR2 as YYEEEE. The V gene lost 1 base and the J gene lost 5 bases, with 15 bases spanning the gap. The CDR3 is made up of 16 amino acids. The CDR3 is CASSLRTGNLNEKLFF. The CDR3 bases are TGTGCCAGCAGCTTGAGAACAGGGAATTTGAATGAAAAACTGTTTTTT.

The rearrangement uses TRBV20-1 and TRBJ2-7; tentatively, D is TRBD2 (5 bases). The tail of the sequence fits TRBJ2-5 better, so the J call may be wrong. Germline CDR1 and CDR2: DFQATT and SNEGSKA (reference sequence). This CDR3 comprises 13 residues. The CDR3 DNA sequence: TGCAGTGCTAGAGCCCCGGGGAAAGAGACCCAGTACTTC. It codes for CSARAPGKETQYF.

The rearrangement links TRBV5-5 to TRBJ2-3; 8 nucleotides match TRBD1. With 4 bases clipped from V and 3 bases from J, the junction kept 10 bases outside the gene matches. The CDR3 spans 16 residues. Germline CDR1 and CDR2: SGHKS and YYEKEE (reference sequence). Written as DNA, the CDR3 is TGTGCCAGCAGCGGACGGGACAGGTGGTTAACAGATACGCAGTATTTT. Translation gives CASSGRDRWLTDTQYF. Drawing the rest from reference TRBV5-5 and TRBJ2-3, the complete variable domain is DAGVTQSPTHLIKTRGQQVTLRCSPISGHKSVSWYQQVLGQGPQFIFQYYEKEERGRGNFPDRFSARQFPNYSSELNVNALLLGDSALYLCASSGRDRWLTDTQYFGPGTRLTVL.

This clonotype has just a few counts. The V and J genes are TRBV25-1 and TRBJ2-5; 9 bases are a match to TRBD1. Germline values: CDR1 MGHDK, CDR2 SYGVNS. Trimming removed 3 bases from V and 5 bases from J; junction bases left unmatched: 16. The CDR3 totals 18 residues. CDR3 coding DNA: TGTGCCAGCAGTGATCGGGACAGGGTTTTAGGCCTTTGGGAGACCCAGTACTTC. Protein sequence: CASSDRDRVLGLWETQYF.

The CDR3, as DNA: TGTGCCAGCAGCCGCACTAGCGGGGGAGCTCTAGATACGCAGTATTTT. Translated: CASSRTSGGALDTQYF. The V call is TRBV7-2, the J call TRBJ2-3, with 11 bases fitting TRBD2. The CDR3 length is 16 residues. Germline V gives CDR1 SGHTA, CDR2 FQGNSA. Germline trimming cut 5 bases from V and 5 bases from J; bases unmatched to any gene: 9.

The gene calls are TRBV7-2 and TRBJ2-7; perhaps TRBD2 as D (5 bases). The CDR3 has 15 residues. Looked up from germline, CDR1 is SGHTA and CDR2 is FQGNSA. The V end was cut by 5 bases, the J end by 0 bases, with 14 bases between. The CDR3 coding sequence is TGTGCCAGCAGCCGAGGGCCCTCAGACTCCTACGAGCAGTACTTC. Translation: CASSRGPSDSYEQYF.

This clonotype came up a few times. The CDR3 DNA sequence: TGTGCCAGCTCACGGACGGCGGGGTTCGGCACAGATACGCAGTATTTT. It codes for CASSRTAGFGTDTQYF. V usage is TRBV18 and J usage is TRBJ2-3; D perhaps matches TRBD2 (6 bases). The CDR3 loop spans 16 amino acids. V dropped 4 bases and J dropped 1 base, with 15 bases sitting between them. CDR1 and CDR2 (germline): KGHSH, LQKENI.

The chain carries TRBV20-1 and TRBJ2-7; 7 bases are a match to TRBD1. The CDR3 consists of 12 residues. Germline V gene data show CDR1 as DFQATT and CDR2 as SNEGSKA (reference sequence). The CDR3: CSAPDRDREQYF. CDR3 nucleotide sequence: TGCAGCGCTCCTGACAGGGACCGCGAGCAGTACTTC.